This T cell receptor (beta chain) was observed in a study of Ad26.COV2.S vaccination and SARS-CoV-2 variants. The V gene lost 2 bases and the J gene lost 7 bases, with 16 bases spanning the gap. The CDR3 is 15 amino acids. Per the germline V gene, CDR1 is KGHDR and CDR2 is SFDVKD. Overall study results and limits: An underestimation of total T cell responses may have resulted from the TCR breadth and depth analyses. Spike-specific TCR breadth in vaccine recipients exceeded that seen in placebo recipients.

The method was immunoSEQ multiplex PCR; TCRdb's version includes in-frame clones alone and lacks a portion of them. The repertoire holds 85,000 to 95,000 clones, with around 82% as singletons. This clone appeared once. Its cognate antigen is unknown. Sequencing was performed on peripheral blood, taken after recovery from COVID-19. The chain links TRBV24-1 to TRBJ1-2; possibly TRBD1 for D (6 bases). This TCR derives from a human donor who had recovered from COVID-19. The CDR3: CATSDWESGVAGYTF. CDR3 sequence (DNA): TGTGCCACCAGTGATTGGGAGTCAGGGGTGGCTGGCTACACCTTC.